This T cell receptor beta chain is drawn from a study of brain T cells in children with intractable seizures (dated by TCRdb to about 2021). General notes on the study: A NanoString immunology panel was first used to screen resected brain tissue from 40 to 60 pediatric epilepsy surgery cases for immune gene transcripts. Among the approximately twelve selected surgery cases, eight also had pre-surgery blood sequenced, leaving four with brain tissue only. Overall study results and their limits: Because sequencing depth was different between pre-surgery and post-surgery blood, clones absent from the pre-surgery sample may reflect undersampling. Viral specificity was inferred solely from CDR3 sequence similarity, and the HCMV serostatus of the patients was not known.

As concerns this clone: There is no known antigen for this receptor. Per-base quality was not reported, and no clone a single base away is much larger than it.

The immunoSEQ assay was applied to genomic DNA to generate the TCR beta chain sequences. The authors' pipeline ran thus. CDR3 sequences that did not begin with the conserved framework cysteine at position 104 were removed manually. To get clonality, the normalized Shannon's Diversity Index was subtracted from one, giving values from 0 (maximal diversity) to 1 (oligoclonal). Chi-squared comparison-of-proportions tests were used to check whether the frequency of the same CDR3 differed between samples, for example brain versus blood. Public clonotypes were identified through searches of immuneACCESS, and similarity to known antiviral clonotypes was evaluated with the VDJdb browser. The source is immuneACCESS, and TCRdb retained only in-frame sequences with V and J called. Part of the clones is not carried over; for the studies checked, unresolved V genes explain less than half of this, and the remainder is unexplained. V and J calls and clone size are given by that table; D and trimming were obtained from the DNA. Here the sample has about 340,000 clones; more than 85% occur a single time. The ten top clones hold 4.5% to 7% of the sample.

Explained via the paper, the time point label denotes: blood from clinic visit 5 months post-surgery; TSC patient then seizure free. The surgery cases that showed the highest brain T cell transcript signatures were chosen for TCR beta chain sequencing of brain tissue, and of blood when it was available. Before surgery, the patients had been given at least one anti-epileptic drug. TCR-sequenced patients were children with drug-resistant epilepsy due to tuberous sclerosis complex, focal cortical dysplasia, Rasmussen encephalitis or hemimegalencephaly. Bulk genomic DNA was isolated from unsorted brain tissue and whole blood using the Monarch genomic DNA purification kit. This TCR derives from a boy less than two years old with tuberous sclerosis and intractable seizures. The sequencing here drew on peripheral blood, taken approximately 5 months after surgery.

The CDR3 reads CASSLARGGETQYF. The DNA is TGTGCCAGCAGCTTGGCCAGAGGCGGGGAGACCCAGTACTTC. The rearranged chain carries TRBV5-4 and TRBJ2-5, and possibly TRBD2, on 5 matching bases. The V and J ends are trimmed by 0 bases and 5 bases, leaving 11 bases between them. Based on the germline V gene (reference sequence), the CDR1 and CDR2 sequences are SGHNT and YYREEE. Counted from cysteine to phenylalanine, this CDR3 has 14 amino acids. Of the read, only the CDR3 DNA is kept; its 42 bases are in frame from base 1.